Following are 10 T cell receptor beta chains from one sample sequenced in a study of cytomegalovirus exposure and HLA in healthy donors. Primers included in the PCR were 60 Vbeta and 13 Jbeta primers. Clones were sequenced by immunoSEQ multiplex PCR, and TCRdb holds only the in-frame ones, with some missing. The repertoire holds 150,000 to 200,000 clones, with over 75% as singletons. Sequencing input: PBMCs. Receptor source: a middle-aged man in good health and CMV-seropositive.

The chain employs TRBV6-5 and TRBJ1-2; D not resolved. The CDR3 contains 14 residues. The ends were cut back, 7 bases at V and 1 base at J, with 13 bases in the middle. Germline CDR1 and CDR2: MNHEY and SVGAGI. The DNA for the CDR3 is TGTGCCAGCATTCTAAGGACTGTTAACTATGGCTACACCTTC. The encoded protein is CASILRTVNYGYTF.

This clone was observed a few times. The rearrangement uses TRBV5-1 and TRBJ1-3; 7 bases align to TRBD1. This CDR3 spans 16 amino acids. Germline-derived CDR1 and CDR2 are SGHRS and YFSETQ. The V and J ends lost 1 base and 1 base, in that order; junction bases with no gene match: 5. The CDR3 bases are TGCGCCAGCAGCTTGTCTAGACAGGGATCTGGAAACACCATATATTTT. Amino acids: CASSLSRQGSGNTIYF.

This clone has just one count. The chain recombines TRBV5-1 with TRBJ2-1; tentative D call: TRBD2 (6 bases). Germline V CDR1 and CDR2: SGHRS, YFSETQ. The CDR3 length is 14 residues. Trimming pared 4 bases from V and 6 bases from J, leaving 14 bases between. CDR3: CASSPGTPRNEQFF. Here the CDR3 DNA reads TGCGCCAGCAGCCCCGGGACTCCCCGCAATGAGCAGTTCTTC.

V is TRBV7-9 and J is TRBJ1-6; 10 nucleotides match TRBD1. CDR1 is SEHNR, CDR2 FQNEAQ, per germline (reference sequence). This CDR3 is built from 16 residues. The ends lost 5 bases at V and 10 bases at J; junction bases unmatched: 11. CDR3 sequence: CASSLGPGQGLSPLHF. The CDR3 DNA is TGTGCCAGCAGCCTAGGGCCGGGACAGGGGCTCTCACCCCTCCACTTT.

This clone was seen once. The rearrangement uses TRBV19 and TRBJ2-3, with 9 bases matching TRBD1. After removal of 10 bases from V and 3 bases from J, the junction contained 11 bases not matched to a gene. The CDR3 totals 15 residues. Per germline, CDR1 LNHDA and CDR2 SQIVND (reference sequence). The CDR3 protein is CATTMGTGRTDTQYF. CDR3 nucleotides: TGTGCCACCACTATGGGGACAGGGAGGACAGATACGCAGTATTTT.

The chain employs TRBV2 and TRBJ1-5; D perhaps matches TRBD1 (5 bases). CDR1 and CDR2 from the germline V gene are SNHLY and FYNNEI. V was pared by 3 bases and J by 0 bases, with 18 bases between. CDR3 length: 18 residues. CDR3 in amino acids: CASSERMDTRYSNQPQHF. The CDR3 DNA is TGTGCCAGCAGTGAGAGGATGGACACCAGATATAGCAATCAGCCCCAGCATTTT.

The chain uses TRBV21-1 and TRBJ2-7; the DNA was not used to check the table's D call, TRBD1. TRBV21-1 is a listed pseudogene. This CDR3 is built from 13 residues. The CDR3 DNA follows: TGTGCCAGTAGGCACAGGGTTGCCTACGAGCAGTACTTC. Translated, it gives CASRHRVAYEQYF.

In nucleotides, the CDR3 is TGTGCCAGCGGTGGCGGCCGCACAGATACGCAGTATTTT. Its protein is CASGGGRTDTQYF. The chain couples TRBV7-9 to TRBJ2-3; no clear D gene. Trimming removed 8 bases from V and 1 base from J, with 10 bases in between. The CDR3 consists of 13 residues. From germline, CDR1 is SEHNR and CDR2 FQNEAQ (reference sequence).

This chain joins TRBV9 and TRBJ1-2; D may be TRBD1 (6 bases). CDR3 length equals 14 residues. Germline CDR1 is SGDLS and CDR2 is YYNGEE. V gave up 0 bases and J gave up 4 bases, with 10 bases separating them. The CDR3 here is CASSVERGIYGYTF. The CDR3 region has the DNA TGTGCCAGCAGCGTAGAGAGGGGGATCTATGGCTACACCTTC. The variable domain in full, completed from reference TRBV9 and TRBJ1-2, reads DSGVTQTPKHLITATGQRVTLRCSPRSGDLSVYWYQQSLDQGLQFLIQYYNGEERAKGNILERFSAQQFPDLHSELNLSSLELGDSALYFCASSVERGIYGYTFGSGTRLTVV.

V is TRBV4-3 and J is TRBJ1-2, with TRBD1 matching 10 bases. Losses at the gene ends were 4 bases for V and 2 bases for J; bases not matched to a gene: 1. Per germline, CDR1 LGHNA and CDR2 YSLEER. The CDR3 is made up of 14 amino acids. The CDR3 DNA reads TGCGCCAGCAGCCCGGGACAGGGGAACTATGGCTACACCTTC. Amino acid sequence: CASSPGQGNYGYTF.